The T cell receptor beta chain described here comes from a study of cytomegalovirus exposure and HLA in healthy donors. The study ran its PCR with 60 Vbeta and 13 Jbeta primers. Sequenced by immunoSEQ multiplex PCR; TCRdb stores in-frame clones only, minus some. The sample includes around 91,000 clones, around 80% of them seen just once. Germline CDR1 SGHDT, CDR2 YYEEEE. This CDR3 contains 15 residues. Trimming pared 2 bases from V and 5 bases from J, leaving 14 bases between. The chain has TRBV5-6 and TRBJ1-5, with D tentatively TRBD1 (6 bases). The sequenced material came from PBMCs. This receptor was taken from a male donor in good health and CMV-seropositive. The CDR3 DNA is TGTGCCAGCAGCTTTCAAGGGGGTGGAGATCAGCCCCAGCATTTT. It codes for CASSFQGGGDQPQHF. Full variable domain (remainder filled in from reference TRBV5-6 and TRBJ1-5): DAGVTQSPTHLIKTRGQQVTLRCSPKSGHDTVSWYQQALGQGPQFIFQYYEEEERQRGNFPDRFSGHQFPNYSSELNVNALLLGDSALYLCASSFQGGGDQPQHFGDGTRLSIL.